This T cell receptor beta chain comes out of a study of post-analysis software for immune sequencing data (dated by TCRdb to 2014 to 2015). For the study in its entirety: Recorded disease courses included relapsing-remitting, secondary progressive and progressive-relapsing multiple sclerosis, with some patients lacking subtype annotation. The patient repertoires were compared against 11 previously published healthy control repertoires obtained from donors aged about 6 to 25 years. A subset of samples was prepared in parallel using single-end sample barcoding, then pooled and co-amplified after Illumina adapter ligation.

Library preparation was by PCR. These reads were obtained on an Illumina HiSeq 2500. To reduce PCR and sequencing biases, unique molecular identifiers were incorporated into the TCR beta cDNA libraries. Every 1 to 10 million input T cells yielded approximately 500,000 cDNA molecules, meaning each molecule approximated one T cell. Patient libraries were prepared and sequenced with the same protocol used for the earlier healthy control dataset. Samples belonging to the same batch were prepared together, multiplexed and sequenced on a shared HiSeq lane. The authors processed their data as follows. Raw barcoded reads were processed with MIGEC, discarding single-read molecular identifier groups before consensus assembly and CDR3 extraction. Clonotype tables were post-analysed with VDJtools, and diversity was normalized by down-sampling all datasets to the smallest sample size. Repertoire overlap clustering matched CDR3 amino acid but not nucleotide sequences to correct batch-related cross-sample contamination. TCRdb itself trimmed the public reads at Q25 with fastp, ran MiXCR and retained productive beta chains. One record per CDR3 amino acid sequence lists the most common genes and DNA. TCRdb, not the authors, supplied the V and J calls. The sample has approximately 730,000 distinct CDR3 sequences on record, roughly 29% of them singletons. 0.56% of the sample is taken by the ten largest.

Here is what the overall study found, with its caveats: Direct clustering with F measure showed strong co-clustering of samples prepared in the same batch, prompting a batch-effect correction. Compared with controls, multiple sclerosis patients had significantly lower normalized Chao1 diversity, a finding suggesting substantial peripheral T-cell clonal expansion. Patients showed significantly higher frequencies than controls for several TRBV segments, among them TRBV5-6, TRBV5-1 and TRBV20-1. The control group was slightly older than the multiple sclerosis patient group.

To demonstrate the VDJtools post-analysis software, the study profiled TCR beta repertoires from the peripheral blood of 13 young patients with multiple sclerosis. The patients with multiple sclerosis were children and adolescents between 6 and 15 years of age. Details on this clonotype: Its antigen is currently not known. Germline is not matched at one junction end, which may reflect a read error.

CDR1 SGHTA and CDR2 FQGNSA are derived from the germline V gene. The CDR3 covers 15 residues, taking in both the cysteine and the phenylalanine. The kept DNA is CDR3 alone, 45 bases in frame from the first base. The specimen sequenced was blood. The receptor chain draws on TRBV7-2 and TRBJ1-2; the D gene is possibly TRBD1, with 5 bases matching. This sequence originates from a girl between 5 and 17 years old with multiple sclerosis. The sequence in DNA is TGTGCCAGCAGCTTAGCGGGGACCGCCCTCTCTGGCTGCACCTTC. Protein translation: CASSLAGTALSGCTF. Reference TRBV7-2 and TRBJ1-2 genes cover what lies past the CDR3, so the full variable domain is GAGVSQSPSNKVTEKGKDVELRCDPISGHTALYWYRQSLGQGLEFLIYFQGNSAPDKSGLPSDRFSAERTGGSVSTLTIQRTQQEDSAVYLCASSLAGTALSGCTFGSGTRLTVV.